Presented here are 18 T cell receptor beta chains from one specimen sequenced in a study of blood T cell repertoires in COVID-19. Only in-frame clones appear in the TCRdb table, and some are missing; sequencing was by immunoSEQ multiplex PCR. The sample includes 250,000 to 350,000 clones, approximately 89% of them seen just once. The sample taken for sequencing was peripheral blood. The receptor set was obtained from a woman aged 50 to 60 who had recovered from COVID-19.

The chain couples TRBV19 to TRBJ2-2, with 8 bases lining up with TRBD2. Trimming cost V 3 bases and J 6 bases; bases outside gene matches: 6. The CDR3 has 15 amino acids. Germline CDR1 reads LNHDA; CDR2 reads SQIVND (reference sequence). CDR3 DNA sequence: TGTGCCAGTAGTATCGCGGGAGGTATCGCCGGGGAGCTGTTTTTT. It codes for CASSIAGGIAGELFF.

The chain couples TRBV30 to TRBJ1-5; the match to TRBD1 covers 7 bases. Germline CDR1 GTSNPN, CDR2 SVGIG (reference sequence). V gave up 3 bases and J gave up 5 bases; unmatched junction bases: 4. The CDR3 sequence is 13 residues long. CDR3 region: CAWRARGDQPQHF. The DNA for the CDR3 is TGTGCCTGGAGAGCCAGGGGGGATCAGCCCCAGCATTTT.

This clone appeared a single time. The chain carries TRBV5-1 and TRBJ1-1; 8 positions agree with TRBD1. The CDR3 totals 14 residues. Germline V gene data show CDR1 as SGHRS and CDR2 as YFSETQ. V shed 4 bases, J shed 1 base, and the junction held 3 bases outside the gene matches. CDR3 sequence (DNA): TGCGCCAGCAGCGGTGGACAGGGGAACACTGAAGCTTTCTTT. Protein product: CASSGGQGNTEAFF.

V is TRBV4-3 and J is TRBJ1-6; D gene unclear. Looked up from germline, CDR1 is LGHNA and CDR2 is YSLEER. The V end was cut by 4 bases, the J end by 0 bases, with 10 bases between. This CDR3 region has 16 residues. The CDR3, as DNA: TGCGCCAGCAGCCCCGGTCCGAGCTCCTATAATTCACCCCTCCACTTT. It translates to CASSPGPSSYNSPLHF.

This chain connects TRBV3-1 (or the pseudogene TRBV3-2) to TRBJ2-5; D is perhaps TRBD2 (6 bases). There are 15 residues in the CDR3. CDR1 and CDR2 (germline): LGHDT, YNNKEL (reference sequence). Between the trimmed V and J ends, which lost 7 bases and 2 bases, there was a span of 17 bases. The CDR3: CASTHSGDSQETQYF. DNA of the CDR3: TGTGCCAGCACCCATAGCGGTGATTCTCAAGAGACCCAGTACTTC.

CDR3 protein: CASRIGGHTEAFF. In DNA, the CDR3 is TGTGCCAGCAGGATCGGAGGACACACTGAAGCTTTCTTT. This chain uses TRBV5-4 with TRBJ1-1, with D uncertain. V lost 5 bases and J lost 3, with 11 bases in between. Per the germline V gene, CDR1 is SGHNT and CDR2 is YYREEE (reference sequence). This CDR3 spans 13 amino acids.

V and J are TRBV18 and TRBJ2-7; 15 bases align to TRBD2. CDR1 and CDR2 (germline): KGHSH, LQKENI. V shed 3 bases and J 6 bases; nucleotides not matched to a gene: 6. This CDR3 is built from 16 residues. CDR3 DNA: TGTGCCAGCTCACCCTGGACTAGCGGGGGGGTTGGCGAGCAGTACTTC. This encodes CASSPWTSGGVGEQYF. The full variable domain, with the rest looked up from reference TRBV18 and TRBJ2-7, is NAGVMQNPRHLVRRRGQEARLRCSPMKGHSHVYWYRQLPEEGLKFMVYLQKENIIDESGMPKERFSAEFPKEGPSILRIQQVVRGDSAAYFCASSPWTSGGVGEQYFGPGTRLTVT.

This clone has only a few counts. The V and J genes are TRBV7-9 and TRBJ1-2; D unclear. Trimming stripped 2 bases from V and 5 bases from J, with 15 bases between. The CDR3 totals 15 residues. The germline CDR1 and CDR2 sequences are SEHNR and FQNEAQ (reference sequence). The CDR3 is CASSLNSLVGYGYTF. The CDR3 nucleotides are TGTGCCAGCAGCTTAAACAGCTTAGTCGGATATGGCTACACCTTC.

The rearrangement links TRBV5-1 to TRBJ2-5, with 8 nucleotides matching TRBD2. The CDR3 spans 14 residues. Looked up from germline, CDR1 is SGHRS and CDR2 is YFSETQ. V shed 1 base, J shed 3 bases, and the junction held 2 bases outside the gene matches. The CDR3 here is CASSLLSGEETQYF. The CDR3 region has the DNA TGCGCCAGCAGCTTGCTTAGCGGGGAAGAGACCCAGTACTTC.

This chain uses TRBV15 with TRBJ2-3, with 13 positions matching TRBD2. The CDR3 covers 16 residues. The V segment lost 5 bases and the J segment 6 bases; nucleotides outside the gene matches: 8. In germline, CDR1 is LNHNV, CDR2 YYDKDF (reference sequence). The CDR3 reads CATSARLAGGRDTQYF. The CDR3 DNA follows: TGTGCCACCAGCGCCCGACTAGCGGGGGGCCGGGATACGCAGTATTTT.

The chain uses TRBV29-1 and TRBJ2-3, with 9 bases fitting TRBD2. The J segment lost 2 bases and the V segment lost 5 bases, leaving 2 bases of the junction unmatched. This CDR3 is built from 13 residues. From germline, CDR1 is SQVTM and CDR2 ANQGSEA. For the CDR3, the DNA is TGCAGCGTTTTAGCGGGAGCCACAGATACGCAGTATTTT. This codes for CSVLAGATDTQYF.

The chain has TRBV5-4 and TRBJ2-3, with TRBD2 identical over 8 bases. CDR3 length equals 15 residues. Losses at the gene ends were 5 bases for V and 3 bases for J; bases not matched to a gene: 8. CDR1 SGHNT and CDR2 YYREEE come from the germline V gene (reference sequence). The CDR3 nucleotides read TGTGCCAGCAGAACGGGCGGGGGGCAAACAGATACGCAGTATTTT. Its translation: CASRTGGGQTDTQYF.

This clone was detected only a few times. V is TRBV29-1 and J is TRBJ1-4; tentatively, D is TRBD1 (6 bases). This CDR3 is built from 14 residues. The V gene's germline CDR1 is SQVTM and CDR2 ANQGSEA. V shed 7 bases and J shed 3 bases, with 15 bases lying between them. The DNA of the CDR3 is TGCAGCGCTATACCGGACAGTTCTAATGAAAAACTGTTTTTT. It is translated as CSAIPDSSNEKLFF.

V is TRBV6-2 or TRBV6-3 and J is TRBJ2-6, with 8 bases identical to TRBD1. Germline CDR1 reads MNHEY; CDR2 reads SVGEGT. V lost 6 bases and J lost 8; bases outside the gene matches: 3. This CDR3 spans 13 amino acids. The CDR3 sequence is CASSRTGSNVLTF. CDR3 DNA sequence: TGTGCCAGCAGCAGGACAGGGTCCAACGTCCTGACTTTC.

This clone was detected once. The chain is built from TRBV28 and TRBJ2-3; a weak D match, TRBD1 (7 bases). The ends were cut back, 5 bases at V and 3 bases at J, with 15 bases in the middle. Germline V CDR1 and CDR2: MDHEN, SYDVKM. There are 15 residues in the CDR3. The CDR3 sequence: CASSAPQGGTDTQYF. In DNA form, the CDR3 reads TGTGCCAGCAGTGCCCCCCAGGGGGGTACAGATACGCAGTATTTT.

The genes are TRBV12-3 or TRBV12-4 and TRBJ1-5; tentative D call: TRBD1 (5 bases). The CDR3 runs to 11 residues. Trimming took 6 bases from V and 9 from J, leaving 9 bases between them. CDR3 in DNA: TGTGCCAGCAGCCGGGGGATGCCCCAGCATTTT. Translated, it gives CASSRGMPQHF.

DNA for the CDR3: TGTGCCAGCCTCGGGGTTCTTGGCACTGAAGCTTTCTTT. Translated: CASLGVLGTEAFF. This chain connects TRBV7-9 to TRBJ1-1; D unclear. Deletions cut 8 bases from V and 4 bases from J, with 14 bases between. CDR3 length equals 13 residues. Per germline, CDR1 SEHNR and CDR2 FQNEAQ (reference sequence).

The chain couples TRBV30 to TRBJ2-4, with 10 bases identical to TRBD1. The CDR3 consists of 12 residues. The ends lost 5 bases at V and 6 bases at J; junction bases unmatched: 1. Germline V gene data show CDR1 as GTSNPN and CDR2 as SVGIG (reference sequence). CDR3 sequence reads: CAWDRGRNIQYF. In DNA form, the CDR3 reads TGTGCCTGGGACAGGGGGCGAAACATTCAGTACTTC. The complete variable domain, with remaining parts taken from reference TRBV30 and TRBJ2-4, reads SQTIHQWPATLVQPVGSPLSLECTVEGTSNPNLYWYRQAAGRGLQLLFYSVGIGQISSEVPQNLSASRPQDRQFILSSKKLLLSDSGFYLCAWDRGRNIQYFGAGTRLSVL.